Below, 28 T cell receptor beta chains from the same sample are listed, as sequenced in a study of cytomegalovirus exposure and HLA in healthy donors. Sequencing used immunoSEQ multiplex PCR; TCRdb keeps in-frame clones, though not all of them. The profile covers roughly 150,000 clones, with about nine tenths appearing a single time and 0.6% to 0.8% taken by the ten largest. Sequenced sample: PBMCs. The receptor source for this set is a young man in good health and CMV-seronegative.

V usage is TRBV15 and J usage is TRBJ1-2, with TRBD1 identical over 9 bases. The length of the CDR3 is 16 residues. Germline CDR1 LNHNV, CDR2 YYDKDF (reference sequence). J gave up 5 bases and V 1 base, and 8 bases lay outside the gene matches. The CDR3 bases are TGTGCCACCAGCAGAGGAACAGGGGGCGCAGAATATGGCTACACCTTC. Protein: CATSRGTGGAEYGYTF.

This chain uses TRBV30 with TRBJ1-3; tentative D call: TRBD1 (6 bases). Trimming pared 0 bases from V and 2 bases from J, leaving 14 bases between. In germline, CDR1 is GTSNPN, CDR2 SVGIG (reference sequence). The CDR3 extends over 16 amino acids. Here the CDR3 DNA reads TGTGCCTGGAGTGTCGGGGGGGCGGTTCCTGGAAACACCATATATTTT. Encoded protein: CAWSVGGAVPGNTIYF. Drawing the rest from reference TRBV30 and TRBJ1-3, the complete variable domain is SQTIHQWPATLVQPVGSPLSLECTVEGTSNPNLYWYRQAAGRGLQLLFYSVGIGQISSEVPQNLSASRPQDRQFILSSKKLLLSDSGFYLCAWSVGGAVPGNTIYFGEGSWLTVV.

The chain links TRBV27 to TRBJ2-2, with D tentatively TRBD1 (6 bases). The V end lost 2 bases, the J end lost 6 bases, and 10 bases lay between the germline ends. The germline CDR1 and CDR2 sequences are MNHEY and SMNVEV (reference sequence). This CDR3 is 14 amino acids long. The CDR3 coding sequence is TGTGCCAGCAGTTTAGACAGGTTCGCCGGGGAGCTGTTTTTT. Amino acids: CASSLDRFAGELFF.

The V call is TRBV9, the J call TRBJ2-1; a possible D gene is TRBD2 (7 bases). The CDR3 extends over 15 amino acids. Looked up from germline, CDR1 is SGDLS and CDR2 is YYNGEE. V was cut by 0 bases and J by 2 bases, with 9 bases left in between. The CDR3 loop reads CASSVEGGAYNEQFF. The CDR3 nucleotides read TGTGCCAGCAGCGTAGAAGGGGGGGCCTACAATGAGCAGTTCTTC.

This sequence joins TRBV5-8 and TRBJ1-1, with D uncertain. The V gene lost 2 bases and the J gene lost 5 bases, with 10 bases spanning the gap. CDR3 length: 13 amino acids. CDR1 is SGHTS, CDR2 YDEGEE, per germline. CDR3 residues: CASSFVRGTEAFF. DNA of the CDR3: TGTGCCAGCAGCTTTGTACGGGGAACTGAAGCTTTCTTT.

The chain joins TRBV6-5 to TRBJ1-6; tentatively, D is TRBD1 (5 bases). CDR3 length: 14 residues. V lost 4 bases and J lost 6, with 10 bases in between. Germline values: CDR1 MNHEY, CDR2 SVGAGI. CDR3 loop: CASSWEGSNSPLHF. For the CDR3, the DNA is TGTGCCAGCAGTTGGGAGGGGAGTAATTCACCCCTCCACTTT.

The J gene is TRBJ2-2, the V gene TRBV5-1, with D possibly matching TRBD1 (5 bases). Trimming pared 2 bases from V and 1 base from J, leaving 9 bases between. The CDR3 runs 15 residues. CDR1 is SGHRS and CDR2 is YFSETQ in the germline V gene. CDR3 DNA: TGCGCCAGCAGCTTTCCCCAGGGGAACACCGGGGAGCTGTTTTTT. Its translation is CASSFPQGNTGELFF.

The chain's CDR3 is CASSLWVGSGGFGQPQHF. In nucleotides, the CDR3 is TGTGCCAGCAGCTTGTGGGTAGGGTCAGGGGGCTTTGGTCAGCCCCAGCATTTT. V and J are TRBV5-6 and TRBJ1-5; 8 bases are a match to TRBD1. The CDR3 spans 18 residues. Germline V lookup: CDR1 SGHDT, CDR2 YYEEEE. Trimming at V came to 1 base and at J to 6 bases, leaving 15 bases not matched to a gene.

This clone was counted between two and nine times. The rearrangement joins TRBV30 to TRBJ1-1; D not certain. The germline CDR1 and CDR2 sequences are GTSNPN and SVGIG (reference sequence). This CDR3 comprises 10 residues. Trimming took 8 bases from V and 11 from J, leaving 15 bases between them. For the CDR3, the DNA is TGTGCCGTAGGAGGTTTTAGGGCTTTCTTT. This encodes CAVGGFRAFF.

The J gene is TRBJ2-1, the V gene TRBV5-8; tentatively, D is TRBD1 (5 bases). Trimming removed 4 bases at V and 0 bases at J, with 14 bases between. The CDR3 covers 16 residues. Looked up from germline, CDR1 is SGHTS and CDR2 is YDEGEE. CDR3 protein: CASSAHRRSSYNEQFF. CDR3 nucleotides: TGTGCCAGCAGCGCCCACAGGCGGAGCTCCTACAATGAGCAGTTCTTC.

This chain joins TRBV29-1 and TRBJ1-2; D perhaps matches TRBD1 (5 bases). In germline, CDR1 is SQVTM, CDR2 ANQGSEA. This CDR3 is built from 12 residues. V was pared by 1 base and J by 8 bases, with 11 bases between. The DNA for the CDR3 is TGCAGCGTTGAAGGAGGGGAGGGGGGCTACACCTTC. This translates into CSVEGGEGGYTF.

V is TRBV29-1 and J is TRBJ2-1; TRBD2 matches at 11 bases. The V segment lost 4 bases and the J segment 9 bases; nucleotides outside the gene matches: 8. CDR1 SQVTM and CDR2 ANQGSEA come from the germline V gene. CDR3 length equals 14 residues. CDR3 loop: CSVVELAGASEQFF. In nucleotides, the CDR3 is TGCAGCGTTGTAGAACTAGCGGGGGCATCTGAGCAGTTCTTC.

The rearrangement joins TRBV2 to TRBJ2-1, with D tentatively TRBD2 (6 bases). Germline V gives CDR1 SNHLY, CDR2 FYNNEI. This CDR3 is 14 amino acids long. V lost 6 bases and J 1 base, leaving 10 bases between the germline ends. In DNA, the CDR3 is TGTGCCAGCAGCAGGGAGGATTCCTACAATGAGCAGTTCTTC. It is translated as CASSREDSYNEQFF.

The genes are TRBV7-9 and TRBJ2-7, with a weak D call TRBD1 (6 bases). The ends were cut back, 0 bases at V and 3 bases at J, with 9 bases in the middle. The CDR3 contains 14 residues. Germline CDR1 is SEHNR and CDR2 is FQNEAQ (reference sequence). As DNA, the CDR3 is TGTGCCAGCAGCTTAGCGGGGGCGGTCTACGAGCAGTACTTC. Residues: CASSLAGAVYEQYF.

J is TRBJ1-3 and V is TRBV29-1; D is ambiguous. The CDR3 is 13 amino acids. V was shortened by 7 bases and J by 0 bases, with 10 bases between the two germline ends. Germline CDR1 SQVTM, CDR2 ANQGSEA. The CDR3 bases are TGCAGCGGATACTCGAGCTCTGGAAACACCATATATTTT. Translated, it gives CSGYSSSGNTIYF.

The V and J genes are TRBV27 and TRBJ2-1; unclear D gene. The CDR3 consists of 11 residues. The ends were cut back, 4 bases at V and 7 bases at J, with 5 bases in the middle. The V gene's germline CDR1 is MNHEY and CDR2 SMNVEV (reference sequence). CDR3 sequence: CASSYRNEQFF. The CDR3 nucleotides read TGTGCCAGCAGTTATCGGAATGAGCAGTTCTTC.

The gene calls are TRBV10-2 and TRBJ1-5, with D uncertain. Germline V gene lookup returns CDR1 WSHSY and CDR2 SAAADI. The CDR3 runs to 15 residues. V lost 2 bases to trimming and J lost 0 bases, with 8 bases between them. The DNA of the CDR3 is TGCGCCAGCAGTGAGCGAAAGCATAGCAATCAGCCCCAGCATTTT. It is translated as CASSERKHSNQPQHF.

This clone was picked up one time. V is TRBV5-1 and J is TRBJ2-3; 7 nucleotides match TRBD2. Germline CDR1 SGHRS, CDR2 YFSETQ. J lost 6 bases, V lost 0 bases, and 4 bases had no gene match. The CDR3 extends over 14 amino acids. CDR3 in amino acids: CASSLEAGRDTQYF. As DNA, the CDR3 is TGCGCCAGCAGCTTGGAAGCGGGAAGGGATACGCAGTATTTT.

The chain joins TRBV7-7 to TRBJ2-5, with 15 bases aligning to TRBD2. Germline-derived CDR1 and CDR2 are SSHAT and FNYEAQ (reference sequence). The length of the CDR3 is 17 residues. V gave up 5 bases and J gave up 4 bases; unmatched junction bases: 8. The CDR3 reads CASSLGTSGGRAETQYF. Written as DNA, the CDR3 is TGTGCCAGCAGCCTTGGGACTAGCGGGGGGCGGGCAGAGACCCAGTACTTC.

The chain couples TRBV9 to TRBJ2-3; TRBD2 matches at 7 bases. Germline CDR1 and CDR2: SGDLS and YYNGEE. CDR3 length equals 20 residues. V shed 3 bases, J shed 2 bases, and the junction held 21 bases outside the gene matches. The DNA of the CDR3 is TGTGCCAGCAGCGCATCCCGAGGGGAGGGTGGAAGGACCCCCACAGATACGCAGTATTTT. Translating gives CASSASRGEGGRTPTDTQYF.

The V and J genes are TRBV19 and TRBJ2-7, with 8 bases identical to TRBD1. Losses at the gene ends were 8 bases for V and 0 bases for J; bases not matched to a gene: 3. Germline values: CDR1 LNHDA, CDR2 SQIVND (reference sequence). The CDR3 loop spans 13 amino acids. The CDR3 nucleotides read TGTGCCAGTGGACAGGGCCCCTCCTACGAGCAGTACTTC. Translating it yields CASGQGPSYEQYF. The variable domain in full, with the rest retrieved from reference TRBV19 and TRBJ2-7, is DGGITQSPKYLFRKEGQNVTLSCEQNLNHDAMYWYRQDPGQGLRLIYYSQIVNDFQKGDIAEGYSVSREKKESFPLTVTSAQKNPTAFYLCASGQGPSYEQYFGPGTRLTVT.

This clone appeared a single time. V gene TRBV19 combines with J gene TRBJ2-3; maybe TRBD2 (5 bases). This CDR3 is 15 amino acids long. CDR1 is LNHDA, CDR2 SQIVND, per germline (reference sequence). Trimming shortened V by 8 bases and J by 2 bases, and 17 bases separated the two germline ends. The CDR3 DNA reads as TGTGCCAGTGCCCCCCTGACGGGAAACACAGATACGCAGTATTTT. As protein: CASAPLTGNTDTQYF. The full variable domain, in which reference TRBV19 and TRBJ2-3 provide the parts outside the CDR3, is DGGITQSPKYLFRKEGQNVTLSCEQNLNHDAMYWYRQDPGQGLRLIYYSQIVNDFQKGDIAEGYSVSREKKESFPLTVTSAQKNPTAFYLCASAPLTGNTDTQYFGPGTRLTVL.

J is TRBJ1-5 and V is TRBV30; 8 positions match TRBD1. Germline trimming cut 5 bases from V and 7 bases from J; bases unmatched to any gene: 7. This CDR3 has 13 residues. The V gene's germline CDR1 is GTSNPN and CDR2 SVGIG (reference sequence). The CDR3 region has the DNA TGTGCCTGGGCAGGGGGCTGGGAGCAGCCCCAGCATTTT. Its protein is CAWAGGWEQPQHF.

This chain links TRBV10-1 with TRBJ2-7; D is undetermined. Trimming took 3 bases from V and 3 from J, leaving 6 bases between them. CDR1 WNHNN and CDR2 SYGVQD come from the germline V gene (reference sequence). The CDR3 consists of 12 residues. CDR3 loop: CASSERSYEQYV. In nucleotides, the CDR3 is TGCGCCAGCAGTGAACGGAGCTACGAGCAGTACGTC.

The V and J genes are TRBV30 and TRBJ1-3; maybe TRBD1 (5 bases). CDR1 GTSNPN and CDR2 SVGIG come from the germline V gene (reference sequence). The CDR3 length is 15 residues. Trimming took off 0 bases at V and 1 base at J, with 10 bases between the two ends. CDR3 region: CAWSVMGGSGNTIYF. The CDR3 DNA is TGTGCCTGGAGTGTAATGGGGGGGTCTGGAAACACCATATATTTT.

This clone is termed medium-sized (0.01 to 0.1%). V and J are TRBV10-2 and TRBJ1-5; 11 bases fit TRBD1. J was trimmed by 5 bases and V by 6 bases; bases with no gene match: 3. The germline V gene encodes CDR1 WSHSY and CDR2 SAAADI. The CDR3 runs 14 residues. CDR3 sequence: CASSWTGGDQPQHF. The CDR3 nucleotides are TGCGCCAGCAGCTGGACAGGGGGCGATCAGCCCCAGCATTTT.

The rearrangement links TRBV19 to TRBJ1-2; a weak D match, TRBD1 (5 bases). The ends were cut back, 10 bases at V and 0 bases at J, with 9 bases in the middle. The CDR3 extends over 12 amino acids. Germline values: CDR1 LNHDA, CDR2 SQIVND (reference sequence). The CDR3 DNA follows: TGTGCCATGGGGGGGGCTAACTATGGCTACACCTTC. As protein: CAMGGANYGYTF. Full variable domain (rest looked up from reference TRBV19 and TRBJ1-2): DGGITQSPKYLFRKEGQNVTLSCEQNLNHDAMYWYRQDPGQGLRLIYYSQIVNDFQKGDIAEGYSVSREKKESFPLTVTSAQKNPTAFYLCAMGGANYGYTFGSGTRLTVV.

The rearrangement joins TRBV5-1 to TRBJ1-2; D is ambiguous. Deletions cut 0 bases from V and 2 bases from J, with 8 bases between. CDR1 and CDR2 from the germline V gene are SGHRS and YFSETQ. The CDR3 extends over 14 amino acids. In nucleotides, the CDR3 is TGCGCCAGCAGCTTGGGAACAACAAACTATGGCTACACCTTC. Amino acids: CASSLGTTNYGYTF.